Below, 13 T cell receptor beta chains from the same sample are listed, as sequenced in a study of beta chain features in type 1 diabetes. Study-wide findings and caveats: TCRB CDR3 length was moderately but significantly reduced in all four CD4+ subsets of Type 1 diabetes patients.

cDNA synthesis used the whole RNA isolate, giving expressed TCRB sequences. Data came from immunoSEQ multiplex PCR; TCRdb stores just in-frame clones and leaves some out. Altogether about 340,000 clones are present, roughly 13% being singletons, with the ten largest covering roughly 0.015%. No antigen has been identified for these receptors. Sequenced sample: naive CD4+ T cells from blood. The receptors were gathered from a woman aged 18-29 years with type 1 diabetes.

This clone was detected only a few times. The V and J genes are TRBV7-9 and TRBJ2-1, with 13 bases aligning to TRBD2. The V gene end was trimmed by 5 bases and the J gene end by 7 bases; junction bases not matched to a gene: 8. CDR1 is SEHNR, CDR2 FQNEAQ, per germline (reference sequence). The CDR3 is 16 amino acids. CDR3 residues: CASSARTSGSKNEQFF. As DNA, the CDR3 is TGTGCCAGCAGCGCCAGGACTAGCGGGAGTAAAAATGAGCAGTTCTTC.

This clone was seen a handful of times. In the same sample, other DNA sequences code for this CDR3. This chain uses TRBV18 with TRBJ2-1; 9 nucleotides match TRBD1. The CDR3 consists of 15 residues. Trimming cost V 2 bases and J 4 bases; bases outside gene matches: 3. Germline loops: CDR1 KGHSH, CDR2 LQKENI. CDR3 sequence: CASSPMGQGYNEQFF. The DNA of the CDR3 is TGTGCCAGCTCACCAATGGGACAGGGTTACAATGAGCAGTTCTTC.

This clone was counted only a few times. The chain joins TRBV19 to TRBJ2-7, with unresolved D. V was pared by 5 bases and J by 3 bases, with 20 bases between. This CDR3 region has 16 residues. The V gene's germline CDR1 is LNHDA and CDR2 SQIVND (reference sequence). CDR3 residues: CASSYVQDIGGYEQYF. The CDR3 coding sequence is TGTGCCAGTAGTTACGTCCAGGATATAGGTGGCTACGAGCAGTACTTC. Complete variable domain (other parts from reference TRBV19 and TRBJ2-7): DGGITQSPKYLFRKEGQNVTLSCEQNLNHDAMYWYRQDPGQGLRLIYYSQIVNDFQKGDIAEGYSVSREKKESFPLTVTSAQKNPTAFYLCASSYVQDIGGYEQYFGPGTRLTVT.

The chain carries TRBV7-9 and TRBJ2-1; TRBD1 matches at 8 bases. This CDR3 comprises 13 residues. The junction had 1 base not matched to a gene; V was cut back by 5 bases and J by 4 bases. Per germline, CDR1 SEHNR and CDR2 FQNEAQ (reference sequence). CDR3 nucleotide sequence: TGTGCCAGCAGCCGACAGGGGTACAATGAGCAGTTCTTC. As protein: CASSRQGYNEQFF.

This clone showed up just a few times. V gene TRBV5-1 combines with J gene TRBJ2-7, with TRBD1 matching over 8 bases. Germline CDR1 and CDR2: SGHRS and YFSETQ. V shed 4 bases and J 1 base; nucleotides not matched to a gene: 7. The CDR3 loop spans 15 amino acids. The CDR3 protein is CASSETGQVSYEQYF. The CDR3, as DNA: TGCGCCAGCAGCGAAACGGGACAGGTTTCCTACGAGCAGTACTTC.

The chain combines TRBV30 with TRBJ2-7; D is perhaps TRBD1 (6 bases). Trimming stripped 0 bases from V and 2 bases from J, with 11 bases between. Per germline, CDR1 GTSNPN and CDR2 SVGIG (reference sequence). There are 14 residues in the CDR3. CDR3 loop: CAWSVRGRTYEQYF. As DNA, the CDR3 is TGTGCCTGGAGTGTCAGGGGTAGGACCTACGAGCAGTACTTC.

The V call is TRBV29-1, the J call TRBJ1-1; the match to TRBD1 covers 11 bases. The CDR3 length is 14 residues. Germline values: CDR1 SQVTM, CDR2 ANQGSEA. Trimming cost V 4 bases and J 2 bases; bases outside gene matches: 3. The CDR3 region is CSVAGQGGNTEAFF. DNA for the CDR3: TGCAGCGTTGCGGGACAGGGGGGAAACACTGAAGCTTTCTTT.

The CDR3 loop is CAWSSSTDTQYF. The CDR3 DNA sequence: TGTGCCTGGAGCTCCAGCACAGATACGCAGTATTTT. The V and J genes are TRBV30 and TRBJ2-3, with no clear D. This CDR3 has 12 amino acids. Germline CDR1 GTSNPN, CDR2 SVGIG (reference sequence). The V gene lost 3 bases and the J gene lost 0 bases, with 4 bases spanning the gap.

The chain links TRBV7-3 to TRBJ2-7, with 9 bases matching TRBD2. V dropped 0 bases and J dropped 11; count of bases not matched to a gene: 5. The CDR3 has 13 amino acids. The germline V gene encodes CDR1 SGHTA and CDR2 FQGTGA. CDR3 in DNA: TGTGCCAGCAGCTTAACTATAGCGGGAGAGAAGTACTTC. Protein product: CASSLTIAGEKYF.

This clone was observed a handful of times. The rearrangement uses TRBV5-4 and TRBJ2-1, with TRBD2 matching over 13 bases. V lost 0 bases to trimming and J lost 8 bases; unmatched junction nucleotides: 5. There are 16 residues in the CDR3. Germline-derived CDR1 and CDR2 are SGHNT and YYREEE (reference sequence). CDR3 DNA: TGTGCCAGCAGCTTGGGTCCGGGACTAGCGGGATATGAGCAGTTCTTC. It yields the protein CASSLGPGLAGYEQFF.

The sample holds a few counts of this clone. CDR3 in DNA: TGTGCCTGGAGCGGGGAGACGAACACTGAAGCTTTCTTT. Translating gives CAWSGETNTEAFF. The chain links TRBV30 to TRBJ1-1; D gene unclear. Germline lookup yields CDR1 GTSNPN and CDR2 SVGIG (reference sequence). The ends were cut back, 3 bases at V and 1 base at J, with 9 bases in the middle. The CDR3 runs 13 residues.

This clone was counted a few times. This sequence joins TRBV11-2 and TRBJ2-5, with D possibly being TRBD2 (5 bases). Germline V gene sequence: CDR1 SGHAT, CDR2 FQNNGV. The germline V and J ends were trimmed by 0 bases and 5 bases, with 19 bases remaining between them. The CDR3 is made up of 17 amino acids. The CDR3 DNA is TGTGCCAGCAGCTTAGATCCGGCACGGAGGTTTCGGGAGACCCAGTACTTC. Translation gives CASSLDPARRFRETQYF.

The V and J genes are TRBV7-8 and TRBJ2-5, with 7 positions matching TRBD1. The junction had 10 bases not matched to a gene; V was cut back by 7 bases and J by 2 bases. Germline lookup yields CDR1 SGHVS and CDR2 FQNEAQ. This CDR3 is built from 15 residues. CDR3 residues: CASTKSTGLQETQYF. For the CDR3, the DNA is TGTGCCAGCACCAAATCGACAGGGCTACAAGAGACCCAGTACTTC. Full variable domain (remainder filled in from reference TRBV7-8 and TRBJ2-5): GAGVSQSPRYKVAKRGQDVALRCDPISGHVSLFWYQQALGQGPEFLTYFQNEAQLDKSGLPSDRFFAERPEGSVSTLKIQRTQQEDSAVYLCASTKSTGLQETQYFGPGTRLLVL.